These T cell receptor beta chains were read from a single sample in a study of regulatory T cells in long-lasting Graves disease. TCRdb analysed the multiplex PCR reads with MiXCR anew, one entry per CDR3 protein. The profile shows 420,000 or so distinct CDR3 sequences, 23% of them singletons. The sample was peripheral blood mononuclear cells (PBMCs), taken when the disease was refractory, from a patient treated with antithyroid drugs. The origin of the receptors is a female donor with Graves disease. Both conserved end residues are part of each CDR3. A D gene is named only where the DNA matches it firmly. Expanded clones are given a class, and other clones once, few, many or no size at all.

J: TRBJ2-7
D: TRBD2
length: 20
size: .
V: TRBV3-1
CDR3: CASSLAFRRSGSITTYEQYF
DNA: TGTGCCAGCAGCCTCGCTTTTCGACGTAGCGGGTCCATCACCACCTACGAGCAGTACTTC

J: TRBJ2-7
D: .
length: 11
size: .
V: TRBV29-1
CDR3: CSVEEDHEQYF
DNA: TGCAGCGTTGAAGAGGATCACGAGCAGTACTTC

J: TRBJ1-2
D: .
length: 14
size: .
V: TRBV20-1
CDR3: CSARDLGRGGGYTF
DNA: TGCAGTGCTAGAGATCTTGGAAGGGGCGGCGGCTACACCTTC

J: TRBJ2-5
D: .
length: 12
size: .
V: TRBV4-3
CDR3: CASSQARGTQYF
DNA: TGCGCCAGCAGCCAGGCCCGCGGGACCCAGTACTTC

J: TRBJ2-7
D: .
length: 14
size: many
V: TRBV20-1
CDR3: CSARGYRGNYEQYF
DNA: TGCAGTGCTAGAGGATACCGGGGGAACTACGAGCAGTACTTC

J: TRBJ2-7
D: TRBD2
length: 14
size: .
V: TRBV30
CDR3: CAWSKGGRAYEQYF
DNA: TGTGCCTGGAGTAAGGGAGGGAGGGCCTACGAGCAGTACTTC

J: TRBJ2-7
D: .
length: 13
size: few
V: TRBV5-1
CDR3: CASSVDGTYEQYF
DNA: TGCGCCAGCAGCGTGGACGGAACCTACGAGCAGTACTTC

J: TRBJ2-7
D: TRBD1
length: 18
size: .
V: TRBV9
CDR3: CASSAGDRGPWSSYEQYF
DNA: TGTGCCAGCAGCGCGGGGGACAGGGGCCCATGGAGCTCCTACGAGCAGTACTTC

J: TRBJ2-6
D: .
length: 16
size: many
V: TRBV6-1
CDR3: CASRDGGSSGANVLTF
DNA: TGTGCCAGCAGGGACGGGGGTAGCTCTGGGGCCAACGTCCTGACTTTC

J: TRBJ2-7
D: TRBD2
length: 12
size: .
V: TRBV29-1
CDR3: CSVVAGGGEQYF
DNA: TGCAGCGTTGTTGCGGGAGGGGGCGAGCAGTACTTC

J: TRBJ1-5
D: TRBD1
length: 18
size: few
V: TRBV19
CDR3: CASSTLTGLKLSNQPQHF
DNA: TGTGCCAGTAGTACCTTGACAGGGCTAAAATTGAGCAATCAGCCCCAGCATTTT

J: TRBJ1-4
D: TRBD1
length: 17
size: few
V: TRBV28
CDR3: CASRPGTGRSPNEKLFF
DNA: TGTGCCAGCAGGCCCGGGACAGGGCGTTCTCCTAATGAAAAACTGTTTTTT

J: TRBJ1-2
D: TRBD1
length: 17
size: many
V: TRBV27
CDR3: CASSRSGGTASNYGYTF
DNA: TGTGCCAGCAGTCGGTCGGGGGGGACAGCTTCTAACTATGGCTACACCTTC

J: TRBJ2-7
D: TRBD1
length: 13
size: .
V: TRBV20-1
CDR3: CSAREGQGYEQYF
DNA: TGCAGTGCTAGAGAGGGACAGGGCTACGAGCAGTACTTC

J: TRBJ2-7
D: TRBD1
length: 15
size: few
V: TRBV12-3/TRBV12-4
CDR3: CASSPLGTGPGEQYF
DNA: TGTGCCAGCAGCCCGTTGGGGACAGGGCCGGGCGAGCAGTACTTC

J: TRBJ2-5
D: .
length: 14
size: many
V: TRBV7-2
CDR3: CASSLTPVRETQYF
DNA: TGTGCCAGCAGCTTAACTCCGGTTCGGGAGACCCAGTACTTC

J: TRBJ2-7
D: .
length: 13
size: few
V: TRBV29-1
CDR3: CSGGGLHSYEQYF
DNA: TGCAGCGGTGGGGGCCTGCACTCCTACGAGCAGTACTTC

J: TRBJ2-7
D: TRBD1
length: 18
size: few
V: TRBV6-5
CDR3: CASSYSPRADRGFDEQYF
DNA: TGTGCCAGCAGTTACTCACCCCGAGCGGACAGGGGATTCGACGAGCAGTACTTC

J: TRBJ1-2
D: .
length: 15
size: many
V: TRBV7-2
CDR3: CASSPGWRVNYGYTF
DNA: TGTGCCAGCAGCCCAGGTTGGAGGGTAAACTATGGCTACACCTTC

J: TRBJ2-2
D: TRBD2
length: 15
size: .
V: TRBV7-9
CDR3: CASSSGLEDTGELFF
DNA: TGTGCCAGCAGCTCGGGACTAGAGGACACCGGGGAGCTGTTTTTT

J: TRBJ2-7
D: .
length: 14
size: .
V: TRBV6-5
CDR3: CASSYFGGAYEQYF
DNA: TGTGCCAGCAGTTACTTTGGGGGAGCCTACGAGCAGTACTTC

J: TRBJ2-7
D: TRBD2
length: 15
size: .
V: TRBV4-2
CDR3: CASSQGTSGDYEQYF
DNA: TGTGCCAGCAGCCAAGGGACTAGCGGGGACTACGAGCAGTACTTC

J: TRBJ2-7
D: TRBD1
length: 14
size: few
V: TRBV29-1
CDR3: CSVADRGRGDEQYF
DNA: TGCAGCGTTGCGGACAGGGGGCGTGGAGACGAGCAGTACTTC

J: TRBJ1-1
D: .
length: 11
size: .
V: TRBV28
CDR3: CASSFIGISFF
DNA: TGTGCCAGCAGTTTCATAGGGATTTCTTTCTTT

J: TRBJ2-7
D: TRBD1
length: 17
size: few
V: TRBV10-3
CDR3: CAISEWKEGTARYEQYF
DNA: TGTGCCATCAGTGAGTGGAAGGAAGGGACAGCCCGCTACGAGCAGTACTTC

J: TRBJ2-5
D: .
length: 13
size: many
V: TRBV3-1
CDR3: CASSQTPGETQYF
DNA: TGTGCCAGCAGCCAAACCCCGGGGGAGACCCAGTACTTC

J: TRBJ2-7
D: TRBD1
length: 13
size: .
V: TRBV30
CDR3: CAWRGTGTGEQYF
DNA: TGTGCCTGGAGGGGGACAGGGACAGGCGAGCAGTACTTC

J: TRBJ2-3
D: TRBD2
length: 15
size: .
V: TRBV20-1
CDR3: CSARVRSGTVDTQYF
DNA: TGCAGTGCTAGAGTACGCAGCGGGACGGTAGATACGCAGTATTTT

J: TRBJ2-7
D: .
length: 16
size: .
V: TRBV6-1
CDR3: CASATHRVPTRYEQYF
DNA: TGTGCCAGCGCTACCCACAGGGTCCCTACGCGCTACGAGCAGTACTTC

J: TRBJ2-2
D: .
length: 13
size: .
V: TRBV5-1
CDR3: CASSYGRTGELFF
DNA: TGCGCCAGCAGCTACGGCCGCACCGGGGAGCTGTTTTTT

J: TRBJ1-5
D: TRBD1
length: 15
size: many
V: TRBV12-3/TRBV12-4
CDR3: CASSSGQGAAQPQHF
DNA: TGTGCCAGTAGTTCTGGACAGGGGGCTGCTCAGCCCCAGCATTTT

J: TRBJ1-4
D: .
length: 16
size: few
V: TRBV25-1
CDR3: CASSENLAWGSEKLFF
DNA: TGTGCCAGCAGTGAAAACTTAGCCTGGGGTAGTGAAAAACTGTTTTTT

J: TRBJ2-2
D: .
length: 13
size: few
V: TRBV7-2
CDR3: CASTAVLGGELFF
DNA: TGTGCCAGCACGGCGGTTTTGGGCGGGGAGCTGTTTTTT

J: TRBJ2-1
D: .
length: 10
size: .
V: TRBV29-1
CDR3: CSAWDNEQFF
DNA: TGCAGCGCCTGGGACAATGAGCAGTTCTTC

J: TRBJ2-7
D: .
length: 14
size: many
V: TRBV7-2
CDR3: CASSLAKGNYEQYF
DNA: TGTGCCAGCAGCTTAGCGAAGGGGAACTACGAGCAGTACTTC

J: TRBJ2-3
D: TRBD2
length: 14
size: once
V: TRBV5-1
CDR3: CASSLLLAGDTQYF
DNA: TGCGCCAGCAGCTTACTACTAGCGGGAGATACGCAGTATTTT

J: TRBJ2-7
D: .
length: 15
size: .
V: TRBV18
CDR3: CASSPSGQYGYEQYF
DNA: TGTGCCAGCTCACCGAGCGGACAGTACGGCTACGAGCAGTACTTC

J: TRBJ1-1
D: .
length: 15
size: few
V: TRBV9
CDR3: CASSVGWGMNTEAFF
DNA: TGTGCCAGCAGCGTAGGTTGGGGGATGAACACTGAAGCTTTCTTT

J: TRBJ1-2
D: .
length: 14
size: many
V: TRBV6-1
CDR3: CASSLTDSPYGYTF
DNA: TGTGCCAGCAGTCTGACGGACAGCCCCTATGGCTACACCTTC

J: TRBJ2-4
D: TRBD2
length: 15
size: .
V: TRBV20-1
CDR3: CSASPLAVAKNIQYF
DNA: TGCAGTGCTAGTCCACTAGCGGTAGCCAAAAACATTCAGTACTTC

J: TRBJ1-1
D: .
length: 13
size: .
V: TRBV7-9
CDR3: CASSQHRSTEAFF
DNA: TGTGCCAGCAGCCAACACAGGAGCACTGAAGCTTTCTTT

J: TRBJ1-1
D: .
length: 16
size: many
V: TRBV28
CDR3: CASSFIRGGWNTEAFF
DNA: TGTGCCAGCAGTTTTATAAGGGGCGGCTGGAACACTGAAGCTTTCTTT

J: TRBJ1-1
D: .
length: 13
size: few
V: TRBV20-1
CDR3: CSARQGQNTEAFF
DNA: TGCAGTGCTAGACAGGGGCAGAACACTGAAGCTTTCTTT

J: TRBJ2-7
D: TRBD1
length: 15
size: once
V: TRBV7-2
CDR3: CASSAGTASPYEQYF
DNA: TGTGCCAGCAGCGCTGGGACAGCGAGTCCCTACGAGCAGTACTTC

J: TRBJ2-5
D: .
length: 15
size: many
V: TRBV7-9
CDR3: CASSPPDRGWETQYF
DNA: TGTGCCAGCAGCCCCCCCGATAGGGGATGGGAGACCCAGTACTTC

J: TRBJ2-7
D: TRBD1
length: 14
size: many
V: TRBV28
CDR3: CASSLGTGGYEQYF
DNA: TGTGCCAGCAGCTTAGGGACAGGGGGCTACGAGCAGTACTTC

J: TRBJ2-7
D: .
length: 14
size: .
V: TRBV7-8
CDR3: CASSLSTSRYEQYF
DNA: TGTGCCAGCAGCTTATCGACTAGTAGGTACGAGCAGTACTTC

J: TRBJ1-3
D: .
length: 16
size: many
V: TRBV2
CDR3: CASNPIVGLSGNTIYF
DNA: TGTGCCAGCAATCCCATCGTGGGGCTCTCTGGAAACACCATATATTTT

J: TRBJ2-4
D: .
length: 12
size: .
V: TRBV20-1
CDR3: CSARDPSFYYFF
DNA: TGCAGTGCTAGAGATCCAAGCTTTTATTACTTCTTC

J: TRBJ1-4
D: .
length: 13
size: few
V: TRBV3-1
CDR3: CASSRRQGAKLFF
DNA: TGTGCCAGCAGCAGGAGGCAGGGAGCAAAACTGTTTTTT

J: TRBJ1-6
D: .
length: 12
size: .
V: TRBV4-1
CDR3: CASSHQGSPLHF
DNA: TGCGCCAGCAGCCATCAGGGCTCACCCCTCCACTTT

J: TRBJ2-5
D: .
length: 16
size: few
V: TRBV7-8
CDR3: CASSSSRGGTGETQYF
DNA: TGTGCCAGCAGTTCCTCGCGGGGCGGAACGGGAGAGACCCAGTACTTC

J: TRBJ2-4
D: .
length: 14
size: many
V: TRBV7-3
CDR3: CASSLRGPGNIQYF
DNA: TGTGCCAGCAGCTTAAGGGGGCCTGGGAACATTCAGTACTTC

J: TRBJ2-5
D: .
length: 12
size: .
V: TRBV5-1
CDR3: CASSPETETQYF
DNA: TGCGCCAGCAGCCCGGAGACGGAGACCCAGTACTTC